The 26 T cell receptor beta chains given below trace back to one sample, sequenced in a study of T cell repertoires in cytomegalovirus infection. No cognate antigen is known for these TCRs. TCRdb ran MiXCR on the reads and lists one entry per CDR3 protein. The data hold 700,000 to 850,000 distinct CDR3 sequences, with about 33% observed a single time. The specimen was cultured CD8+ T cells from PBMCs, collected from culture after CMV antigen stimulation. The source is a human donor in good health (CMV status not recorded). Some clones in this sample may be carry-over from other donors' samples.

The chain carries TRBV6-6 and TRBJ1-6, with 8 bases matching TRBD1. Germline CDR1 MNHNY, CDR2 SVGAGI (reference sequence). V lost 4 bases, J lost 9 bases, and 20 bases stayed unmatched. CDR3 length equals 19 residues. The CDR3 reads CASSSRDRSDGNAISPLHF. Written as DNA, the CDR3 is TGTGCCAGCAGTTCCCGGGACAGGAGCGACGGAAACGCTATTTCACCCCTCCACTTT.

Worth noting for this clonotype: Since a much larger clone is just one base distant, this may be a read error. V is TRBV7-2 and J is TRBJ2-2; 7 nucleotides match TRBD1. The length of the CDR3 is 15 residues. Germline assignment: CDR1 SGHTA and CDR2 FQGNSA. With V trimmed by 4 bases and J by 9 bases, 11 bases remained unmatched. CDR3 loop: CASSSRQGGSRELFF. DNA of the CDR3: TGTGCCAGCAGCTCCCGACAGGGCGGTTCGAGGGAGCTGTTTTTT.

The chain is built from TRBV7-9 and TRBJ1-2, with D uncertain. CDR3 size: 13 residues. Germline-derived CDR1 and CDR2 are SEHNR and FQNEAQ (reference sequence). V lost 3 bases to trimming and J lost 6 bases, with 11 bases between them. The DNA of the CDR3 is TGTGCCAGCAGCTTGGTCCTTTCGCATGGCTACACCTTC. This translates into CASSLVLSHGYTF.

The chain is built from TRBV6-2 or TRBV6-3 and TRBJ1-1, with TRBD1 identical over 7 bases. This CDR3 region has 13 residues. The germline gives CDR1 MNHEY, CDR2 SVGEGT. After removal of 6 bases from V and 10 bases from J, the junction contained 11 bases not matched to a gene. The DNA of the CDR3 is TGTGCCAGCAGAGGACAGGTCACTTTGGGAGCTTTCTTT. Its translation is CASRGQVTLGAFF.

This clonotype appeared a few times. The chain recombines TRBV7-3 with TRBJ2-1; weak D call: TRBD2 (6 bases). The CDR3 is 17 amino acids. V shed 5 bases and J shed 5 bases, with 22 bases lying between them. Germline CDR1 SGHTA, CDR2 FQGTGA. The CDR3 sequence: CASSPGSGVFWDNEQFF. The CDR3 DNA sequence: TGTGCCAGCAGCCCCGGGAGTGGAGTTTTTTGGGACAATGAGCAGTTCTTC.

This clonotype was counted only a few times. The chain links TRBV4-1 to TRBJ2-7, with D uncertain. The CDR3 is made up of 14 amino acids. Germline assignment: CDR1 MGHRA and CDR2 YSYEKL. Deletions cut 0 bases from V and 1 base from J, with 7 bases between. CDR3 loop: CASSQDWGSYEQYF. Here the CDR3 DNA reads TGCGCCAGCAGCCAAGATTGGGGATCCTACGAGCAGTACTTC.

The chain is built from TRBV5-1 and TRBJ1-1, with D possibly being TRBD1 (5 bases). Trimming left V 1 base short and J 4 bases short, with 11 bases between. The CDR3 is 14 residues long. Germline lookup yields CDR1 SGHRS and CDR2 YFSETQ. The CDR3 reads CASSLMGPVTEAFF. Here the CDR3 DNA reads TGCGCCAGCAGCTTGATGGGGCCGGTCACTGAAGCTTTCTTT.

The CDR3 loop is CASGQGETGRDEQFF. CDR3 DNA sequence: TGTGCTAGTGGCCAGGGGGAAACGGGTAGGGATGAGCAGTTCTTC. The rearrangement links TRBV12-5 to TRBJ2-1, with 7 positions matching TRBD1. Germline values: CDR1 LGHNT, CDR2 FRNRAP. J was trimmed by 8 bases and V by 6 bases; bases with no gene match: 13. This CDR3 contains 15 residues.

A few counts support this clonotype. The J gene is TRBJ2-5, the V gene TRBV5-6; no reliable D call. This CDR3 contains 14 residues. V lost 0 bases and J lost 4, with 10 bases in between. Per germline, CDR1 SGHDT and CDR2 YYEEEE. The CDR3, as DNA: TGTGCCAGCAGCTTGGGACGGGCTTTAGAGACCCAGTACTTC. Amino acid sequence: CASSLGRALETQYF.

This clonotype occurred a few times. The rearrangement joins TRBV7-6 to TRBJ1-1, with a tentative D call TRBD1 (5 bases). The ends were cut back, 5 bases at V and 4 bases at J, with 17 bases in the middle. CDR1 is SGHVS, CDR2 FNYEAQ, per germline. The CDR3 consists of 15 residues. The CDR3: CASSTSPTGGTEAFF. The DNA of the CDR3 is TGTGCCAGCAGCACCTCTCCGACTGGGGGCACTGAAGCTTTCTTT.

This clonotype was counted ten times or more. The V gene is TRBV6-5, the J gene TRBJ1-2, with 10 nucleotides matching TRBD1. The trim removed 2 bases at V and 8 bases at J, leaving 2 bases unmatched. CDR3 length equals 13 residues. Germline lookup yields CDR1 MNHEY and CDR2 SVGAGI. CDR3: CASSYGTGVGYTF. The CDR3 bases are TGTGCCAGCAGTTACGGGACAGGGGTCGGCTACACCTTC.

This clonotype was observed a handful of times. This chain connects TRBV5-4 to TRBJ1-1, with 7 positions matching TRBD1. Germline-derived CDR1 and CDR2 are SGHNT and YYREEE (reference sequence). Trimming at V came to 3 bases and at J to 7 bases, leaving 6 bases not matched to a gene. The CDR3 is 13 amino acids. The CDR3: CASSSRDSIEAFF. CDR3 nucleotide sequence: TGTGCCAGCAGCTCCCGGGACAGCATTGAAGCTTTCTTT.

This clonotype has more than one count but fewer than ten. The V gene is TRBV7-6, the J gene TRBJ1-2, with D maybe TRBD1 (5 bases). Per germline, CDR1 SGHVS and CDR2 FNYEAQ. Trimming removed 5 bases at V and 1 base at J, with 17 bases between. CDR3 length: 16 amino acids. CDR3 nucleotide sequence: TGTGCCAGCAGCCAGCGAGGGGAGGGCGATAACTATGGCTACACCTTC. Translation: CASSQRGEGDNYGYTF.

The chain is built from TRBV19 and TRBJ2-7, with TRBD2 as a possible D gene (6 bases). This CDR3 spans 14 amino acids. V lost 5 bases and J lost 3, with 14 bases in between. Germline V gene data show CDR1 as LNHDA and CDR2 as SQIVND (reference sequence). CDR3 residues: CASSRRELLYEQYF. For the CDR3, the DNA is TGTGCCAGTAGTCGGAGGGAACTCCTCTACGAGCAGTACTTC.

Note on this clonotype: At one boundary the junction diverges from the germline segment, which might be a read error. The chain carries TRBV7-9 and TRBJ1-1; TRBD1 matches 7 bases. Per germline, CDR1 SEHNR and CDR2 FQNEAQ (reference sequence). The CDR3 sequence is 12 residues long. Here the CDR3 DNA reads TGTGCCAGCAGCCTAGGGACAGCCCTTCCCCTTTTT. As protein: CASSLGTALPLF. The complete variable domain, with remaining parts taken from reference TRBV7-9 and TRBJ1-1, reads DTGVSQNPRHKITKRGQNVTFRCDPISEHNRLYWYRQTLGQGPEFLTYFQNEAQLEKSRLLSDRFSAERPKGSFSTLEIQRTEQGDSAMYLCASSLGTALPLFGQGTRLTVV.

The chain couples TRBV12-5 to TRBJ1-1; TRBD1 is a possible D gene (5 bases). V was pared by 6 bases and J by 0 bases, with 11 bases between. CDR1 LGHNT and CDR2 FRNRAP come from the germline V gene. The CDR3 sequence is 14 residues long. CDR3 region: CASGPGRMNTEAFF. DNA of the CDR3: TGTGCTAGTGGCCCGGGACGGATGAACACTGAAGCTTTCTTT.

This chain connects TRBV7-9 to TRBJ2-3; 11 positions match TRBD2. Germline assignment: CDR1 SEHNR and CDR2 FQNEAQ (reference sequence). V dropped 5 bases and J dropped 0; count of bases not matched to a gene: 13. This CDR3 comprises 19 residues. This CDR3 is CASSPPGSGRGVSTDTQYF. For the CDR3, the DNA is TGTGCCAGCAGCCCCCCCGGTAGCGGGAGGGGTGTTAGCACAGATACGCAGTATTTT.

The rearrangement links TRBV27 to TRBJ2-3; D remains ambiguous. Per germline, CDR1 MNHEY and CDR2 SMNVEV (reference sequence). There are 14 residues in the CDR3. The V end was cut by 5 bases, the J end by 2 bases, with 11 bases between. CDR3 sequence: CASSVWSDTDTQYF. The CDR3 DNA sequence: TGTGCCAGCAGTGTCTGGAGTGACACAGATACGCAGTATTTT.

This clonotype was seen a handful of times. The J gene is TRBJ2-6, the V gene TRBV6-5; D perhaps matches TRBD2 (6 bases). CDR1 MNHEY and CDR2 SVGAGI come from the germline V gene. This CDR3 is built from 20 residues. Trimming cost V 4 bases and J 0 bases, with 22 bases left between them. Written as DNA, the CDR3 is TGTGCCAGCAGTTTAAGTATAGGAGGGGCCCCTTTCTCTGGGGCCAACGTCCTGACTTTC. Translation gives CASSLSIGGAPFSGANVLTF.

The rearrangement uses TRBV10-2 and TRBJ2-7, with 8 positions matching TRBD1. In germline, CDR1 is WSHSY, CDR2 SAAADI. This CDR3 spans 16 amino acids. The V and J ends lost 2 bases and 2 bases, in that order; junction bases with no gene match: 8. CDR3 bases: TGCGCCAGCAGTGAGCTCAAACAGGGGGAAGCCTACGAGCAGTACTTC. Translated: CASSELKQGEAYEQYF.

In its sample, this clonotype was seen a few times. This chain uses TRBV6-5 with TRBJ1-2; a possible D gene is TRBD1 (6 bases). CDR3 size: 15 residues. Trimming shortened V by 7 bases and J by 2 bases, and 17 bases separated the two germline ends. The germline CDR1 and CDR2 sequences are MNHEY and SVGAGI. The CDR3, as DNA: TGTGCCAGCACCTTGGTCCCCACAGGGAACTATGGCTACACCTTC. Translated, it gives CASTLVPTGNYGYTF.

This clonotype was counted a few times. V and J are TRBV6-5 and TRBJ2-7; 7 bases agree with TRBD2. The CDR3 loop spans 14 amino acids. V shed 5 bases and J 6 bases; nucleotides not matched to a gene: 10. The V gene's germline CDR1 is MNHEY and CDR2 SVGAGI. In DNA form, the CDR3 reads TGTGCCAGCAGTAAGAGACTAGCTCAAACCGAGCAGTACTTC. As protein: CASSKRLAQTEQYF.

In its sample, this clonotype was seen many times. The chain recombines TRBV7-2 with TRBJ2-3; D is unclear. The CDR3 sequence is 16 residues long. CDR1 and CDR2 (germline): SGHTA, FQGNSA. V dropped 3 bases and J dropped 0 bases, with 13 bases sitting between them. This CDR3 is CASSFLRARSTDTQYF. CDR3 coding DNA: TGTGCCAGCAGCTTCCTGCGCGCCAGAAGCACAGATACGCAGTATTTT.

The chain uses TRBV7-2 and TRBJ2-4; 7 positions agree with TRBD1. V trimming: 10 bases; J trimming: 5 bases; junction bases outside the gene matches: 5. The CDR3 extends over 12 amino acids. CDR1 and CDR2 from the germline V gene are SGHTA and FQGNSA. DNA of the CDR3: TGTGCCACCAGACAGGGCCAAAACATTCAGTACTTC. Translated: CATRQGQNIQYF.

This clonotype has just one count. V and J are TRBV29-1 and TRBJ2-1, with D unclear. Germline V gene lookup returns CDR1 SQVTM and CDR2 ANQGSEA. V was cut by 6 bases and J by 5 bases, with 8 bases left in between. The CDR3 extends over 11 amino acids. The CDR3 reads CSVHGHNEQFF. DNA for the CDR3: TGCAGCGTCCACGGCCACAATGAGCAGTTCTTC.

The gene calls are TRBV7-4 and TRBJ2-7; D could derive from TRBD1 or TRBD2 (5 bases each). CDR3 length equals 15 residues. Trimming shortened V by 5 bases and J by 3 bases, and 17 bases separated the two germline ends. Per the germline V gene, CDR1 is SGHVT and CDR2 is SQSDAQ. This chain's CDR3 is CASSPVEGAGYEQYF. CDR3 DNA: TGTGCCAGCAGCCCGGTGGAAGGGGCGGGCTACGAGCAGTACTTC.